Below are 24 T cell receptor beta chains sequenced from a single sample in a study of breast tumors, draining lymph nodes, adjacent tissues. TCRdb processed the multiplex PCR reads anew with MiXCR; each CDR3 protein has one entry. The sample has around 150,000 distinct CDR3 sequences, over 25% seen once. Samples came from axillary lymph nodes draining the breast cancer. The sequencing sample was made of axillary lymph node tissue. These receptors came from a female donor with breast cancer. Some clones in this sample may be carry-over from other donors' samples.

The chain carries TRBV20-1 and TRBJ1-1, with D perhaps TRBD1 (6 bases). There are 15 residues in the CDR3. V was trimmed by 1 base and J by 6 bases, leaving 18 bases between them. The germline CDR1 and CDR2 sequences are DFQATT and SNEGSKA (reference sequence). CDR3 loop: CSARVWAGEGSEAFF. CDR3 nucleotide sequence: TGCAGTGCTAGAGTGTGGGCAGGGGAAGGCTCTGAAGCTTTCTTT.

In this sample, this clonotype turned up many times. The chain joins TRBV7-2 to TRBJ2-5; tentatively, D is TRBD2 (6 bases). Trimming took off 4 bases at V and 5 bases at J, with 14 bases between the two ends. The CDR3 loop spans 14 amino acids. CDR1 SGHTA and CDR2 FQGNSA come from the germline V gene. CDR3 residues: CASSSGGMTETQYF. DNA of the CDR3: TGTGCCAGCAGCTCAGGCGGGATGACCGAGACCCAGTACTTC.

This clonotype was found once. A much more abundant neighbour one base away suggests this may be a read error. The chain uses TRBV28 and TRBJ1-4; 7 bases match TRBD1. The CDR3 loop spans 14 amino acids. The V gene end was trimmed by 6 bases and the J gene end by 7 bases; junction bases not matched to a gene: 8. The germline V gene encodes CDR1 MDHEN and CDR2 SYDVKM. As DNA, the CDR3 is TGTGCCAGCAGACCCAGGGGGGTGGGTGAAAAACTGTTTTTT. Translation: CASRPRGVGEKLFF.

This clonotype was observed many times. The V gene is TRBV20-1, the J gene TRBJ2-5; D unresolved. Germline CDR1 reads DFQATT; CDR2 reads SNEGSKA (reference sequence). This CDR3 has 12 amino acids. V lost 5 bases and J 1 base, leaving 8 bases between the germline ends. The CDR3 sequence: CSAAVPQETQYF. CDR3 nucleotide sequence: TGCAGTGCTGCCGTACCCCAAGAGACCCAGTACTTC.

The sample holds many counts of this clonotype. The rearrangement links TRBV5-1 to TRBJ1-2; weak D call: TRBD1 (5 bases). V gave up 3 bases and J gave up 4 bases, with 16 bases separating them. The CDR3 runs 15 residues. Germline CDR1 SGHRS, CDR2 YFSETQ. The CDR3 DNA sequence: TGCGCCAGCAGCTCCGGGACTTTCTTACGCTATGGCTACACCTTC. Its protein is CASSSGTFLRYGYTF.

This chain connects TRBV20-1 to TRBJ2-5; D is ambiguous. Germline CDR1 and CDR2: DFQATT and SNEGSKA (reference sequence). V lost 0 bases and J 4 bases, leaving 12 bases between the germline ends. This CDR3 has 14 residues. The CDR3 region is CSAREGGLGETQYF. The CDR3, as DNA: TGCAGTGCTAGAGAGGGCGGTCTAGGAGAGACCCAGTACTTC.

As concerns this clonotype: A read error may explain this, as a much larger clone is one base away. This sequence joins TRBV5-6 and TRBJ1-5, with 8 bases aligning to TRBD1. The CDR3 sequence is 14 residues long. V was clipped by 4 bases and J by 6 bases; unmatched bases: 6. Germline loops: CDR1 SGHDT, CDR2 YYEEEE. The CDR3 DNA follows: TGTGCCAGCAGCAAGGGACAGGCAGGTCAGCCCCAGCATTTT. This translates into CASSKGQAGQPQHF.

The rearrangement links TRBV12-3 or TRBV12-4 to TRBJ2-2, with D possibly being TRBD1 (7 bases). There are 17 residues in the CDR3. V was pared by 6 bases and J by 8 bases, with 25 bases between. CDR3 protein: CASSHSYRQGEVGELFF. The CDR3 DNA reads TGTGCCAGCAGCCACTCCTATCGGCAGGGGGAGGTAGGGGAGCTGTTTTTT.

The table lists this clonotype with many counts. V is TRBV2 and J is TRBJ1-2; a weak D match, TRBD1 (6 bases). Trimming removed 6 bases at V and 0 bases at J, with 14 bases between. The CDR3 sequence is 15 residues long. The germline V gene encodes CDR1 SNHLY and CDR2 FYNNEI. The CDR3 coding sequence is TGTGCCAGCAGGGAGTGGGACATAGCTAACTATGGCTACACCTTC. Translation gives CASREWDIANYGYTF.

On this clonotype itself: Its ends do not fully match the called genes, so a read error is possible. The chain has TRBV5-1 and TRBJ2-2; 7 bases align to TRBD1. The CDR3 is 18 amino acids. CDR1 and CDR2 from the germline V gene are SGHRS and YFSETQ. The CDR3 nucleotides are TGTGCCAGCAGCGAAGGGACAGCCTATCCCGAGAACACCGGGGAGCTGCTTTTT. This sequence encodes CASSEGTAYPENTGELLF.

This clonotype has at least ten counts. This chain joins TRBV30 and TRBJ2-3; TRBD2 matches 11 bases. With V trimmed by 2 bases and J by 3 bases, 7 bases remained unmatched. This CDR3 comprises 16 residues. In germline, CDR1 is GTSNPN, CDR2 SVGIG (reference sequence). The CDR3 DNA sequence: TGTGCCTGGAGTCGAACTAGCGGGGGTATGACAGATACGCAGTATTTT. Translating gives CAWSRTSGGMTDTQYF. The variable domain in full, completed from reference TRBV30 and TRBJ2-3, reads SQTIHQWPATLVQPVGSPLSLECTVEGTSNPNLYWYRQAAGRGLQLLFYSVGIGQISSEVPQNLSASRPQDRQFILSSKKLLLSDSGFYLCAWSRTSGGMTDTQYFGPGTRLTVL.

This clonotype appeared many times. V is TRBV11-2 and J is TRBJ1-5, with 7 bases that match TRBD1. With V trimmed by 1 base and J by 7 bases, 4 bases remained unmatched. CDR3 length: 14 residues. Per the germline V gene, CDR1 is SGHAT and CDR2 is FQNNGV. The CDR3 is CASSLGTGDQPQHF. In nucleotides, the CDR3 is TGTGCCAGCAGCTTAGGGACAGGAGACCAGCCCCAGCATTTT.

Note on this clonotype: It is likely a read error, because the conserved phenylalanine at the end of the CDR3 is missing. The V and J genes are TRBV4-1 and TRBJ1-5; tentative D call: TRBD1 (5 bases). From germline, CDR1 is MGHRA and CDR2 YSYEKL. CDR3 size: 15 residues. The ends were cut back, 5 bases at V and 6 bases at J, with 17 bases in the middle. In nucleotides, the CDR3 is TGCGCCAGCAGCTTGGGGGTAGGGCTGAGTCAGCCCCAGCATCTT. Protein product: CASSLGVGLSQPQHL.

The sample holds a few counts of this clonotype. A much more abundant neighbour one base away suggests this may be a read error. The chain links TRBV30 to TRBJ2-5; 7 bases are a match to TRBD1. The germline CDR1 and CDR2 sequences are GTSNPN and SVGIG (reference sequence). The CDR3 contains 9 residues. CDR3 nucleotide sequence: TGTGCCACCGACAGGGTTGGGTGCTTC. Its protein is CATDRVGCF.

V usage is TRBV6-1 and J usage is TRBJ1-6; D is perhaps TRBD1 (5 bases). V lost 6 bases, J lost 9 bases, and 6 bases lay in between. Per germline, CDR1 MNHNS and CDR2 SASEGT. CDR3 length: 11 residues. CDR3 region: CASRDSSPLHF. The CDR3 bases are TGTGCCAGCAGAGACAGTTCACCCCTCCACTTT.

This clonotype was recorded at least ten times. The V gene is TRBV29-1, the J gene TRBJ2-1; 10 positions match TRBD1. This CDR3 comprises 15 residues. Germline V gives CDR1 SQVTM, CDR2 ANQGSEA. Losses at the gene ends were 6 bases for V and 5 bases for J; bases not matched to a gene: 10. In nucleotides, the CDR3 is TGCAGCGTCAAGGGGGGGACAGGGGTTAACAATGAGCAGTTCTTC. Its protein product is CSVKGGTGVNNEQFF.

A word on this clonotype: The junction departs from germline at one end; a sequencing error may be responsible. The CDR3 nucleotides are TGTGCCAGCAGCGTAGCTCCGGGCGGGGCGGCGCAGTCCTTT. It translates to CASSVAPGGAAQSF. This sequence joins TRBV9 and TRBJ2-3; tentatively, D is TRBD2 (6 bases). The germline V gene has CDR1 SGDLS and CDR2 YYNGEE. The CDR3 runs to 14 residues.

The gene calls are TRBV10-3 and TRBJ1-6; no reliable D call. The CDR3 has 13 amino acids. Trimming took 3 bases from V and 8 from J, leaving 8 bases between them. From germline, CDR1 is ENHRY and CDR2 SYGVKD. The CDR3 reads CAISDKWDSPLHF. The CDR3 nucleotides read TGTGCCATCAGTGACAAGTGGGATTCACCCCTCCACTTT.

Notes on this clonotype: Since the CDR3 does not end with the conserved phenylalanine or tryptophan, this likely comes from a read error. The rearrangement links TRBV7-9 to TRBJ1-1, with D unclear. V dropped 5 bases and J dropped 1 base, with 14 bases sitting between them. The V gene's germline CDR1 is SEHNR and CDR2 FQNEAQ (reference sequence). The CDR3 sequence is 15 residues long. The CDR3 loop reads CASSPRASPNTEAFL. The CDR3 DNA reads as TGTGCCAGCAGCCCAAGGGCCAGTCCGAACACTGAAGCTTTCCTT.

This clonotype has at least ten counts. This chain connects TRBV20-1 to TRBJ2-7; 12 nucleotides align to TRBD2. CDR3 size: 14 residues. Germline V gene lookup returns CDR1 DFQATT and CDR2 SNEGSKA (reference sequence). Unmatched junction bases numbered 4, after V lost 6 bases and J lost 1 base. In DNA, the CDR3 is TGCAGTGCGCCACTAGCGGGGGGATCCTACGAGCAGTACTTC. It encodes CSAPLAGGSYEQYF.

This clonotype was picked up many times. A read error may produce the germline difference seen at one junction end. This rearrangement joins TRBV7-9 to TRBJ2-5; D might be TRBD1 (6 bases). Germline V lookup: CDR1 SEHNR, CDR2 FQNEAQ (reference sequence). This CDR3 region has 15 residues. CDR3 coding DNA: TGTGCCAGCAGCTTAGCGGCTGCTGAACAGGGAATCCGTGACTTC. Translation gives CASSLAAAEQGIRDF.

The chain has TRBV6-1 and TRBJ1-2; D gene ambiguous. Germline CDR1 MNHNS, CDR2 SASEGT. Trimming stripped 1 base from V and 7 bases from J, with 16 bases between. The CDR3 is 15 amino acids. This chain's CDR3 is CASSEDRRQRSGYTF. The CDR3 region has the DNA TGTGCCAGCAGTGAAGATCGGAGGCAGAGAAGTGGCTACACCTTC.

This clonotype has just a few counts. DNA for the CDR3: TGTGCCAGCAGCTTGACCTCCAGGGGCACTGAAGCTTTCTTT. Amino acid sequence: CASSLTSRGTEAFF. This sequence joins TRBV5-4 and TRBJ1-1; D may be TRBD1 (6 bases). Trimming stripped 1 base from V and 4 bases from J, with 11 bases between. This CDR3 contains 14 residues. CDR1 is SGHNT, CDR2 YYREEE, per germline (reference sequence).

This clonotype occurred many times. The V gene is TRBV6-5, the J gene TRBJ1-6; 7 nucleotides agree with TRBD1. Trimming cost V 5 bases and J 6 bases; bases outside gene matches: 10. The CDR3 sequence is 16 residues long. Looked up from germline, CDR1 is MNHEY and CDR2 is SVGAGI. DNA for the CDR3: TGTGCCAGCAGTCCCACCCCGGACAGGTTTAATTCACCCCTCCACTTT. Protein sequence: CASSPTPDRFNSPLHF.